The 27 T cell receptor beta chains below come from one sample, sequenced in a study of blood T cell repertoires in COVID-19. Libraries were prepared by immunoSEQ multiplex PCR; TCRdb keeps only in-frame clonotypes and omits some of them. This sample has about 150,000 clones, with over 65% found just once. Material: peripheral blood. The receptor set was obtained from a man between 65 and 79 years old with acute or convalescent COVID-19.

The chain is built from TRBV5-6 and TRBJ2-5; maybe TRBD1 (6 bases). Trimming cost V 2 bases and J 2 bases, with 16 bases left between them. The CDR3 loop spans 16 amino acids. Looked up from germline, CDR1 is SGHDT and CDR2 is YYEEEE. CDR3 nucleotides: TGTGCCAGCAGCTTCATTCCGGTGGACAGTCAAGAGACCCAGTACTTC. Amino acids: CASSFIPVDSQETQYF.

This rearrangement joins TRBV3-1 (or the pseudogene TRBV3-2) to TRBJ2-7; no reliable D call. The CDR3 consists of 15 residues. The germline V and J ends were trimmed by 0 bases and 2 bases, with 11 bases remaining between them. CDR1 and CDR2 (germline): LGHDT, YNNKEL (reference sequence). CDR3 DNA sequence: TGTGCCAGCAGCCAAGAGCCGGGTGGCCCCTACGAGCAGTACTTC. Its translation is CASSQEPGGPYEQYF.

The CDR3 protein is CASSPRPGFTGELFF. DNA for the CDR3: TGTGCCAGCAGCCCCCGCCCGGGGTTCACCGGGGAGCTGTTTTTT. This chain connects TRBV9 to TRBJ2-2; weak D call: TRBD2 (5 bases). CDR3 length: 15 residues. The V end lost 4 bases, the J end lost 4 bases, and 14 bases lay between the germline ends. Germline CDR1 SGDLS, CDR2 YYNGEE.

The chain employs TRBV11-2 and TRBJ2-7; D uncertain. The germline CDR1 and CDR2 sequences are SGHAT and FQNNGV. The CDR3 extends over 11 amino acids. Trimming stripped 4 bases from V and 2 bases from J, with 3 bases between. The CDR3 DNA reads as TGTGCCAGCAGCTCTACCTACGAGCAGTACTTC. Translated: CASSSTYEQYF. The whole variable domain, remainder taken from reference TRBV11-2 and TRBJ2-7, is EAGVAQSPRYKIIEKRQSVAFWCNPISGHATLYWYQQILGQGPKLLIQFQNNGVVDDSQLPKDRFSAERLKGVDSTLKIQPAKLEDSAVYLCASSSTYEQYFGPGTRLTVT.

The chain is built from TRBV19 and TRBJ1-5; 8 positions agree with TRBD1. Germline values: CDR1 LNHDA, CDR2 SQIVND (reference sequence). The CDR3 consists of 15 residues. V was clipped by 1 base and J by 5 bases; unmatched bases: 4. The CDR3 protein is CASSIAAGGDQPQHF. The CDR3, as DNA: TGTGCCAGTAGTATAGCGGCAGGGGGCGATCAGCCCCAGCATTTT.

The CDR3 protein is CASSSGRGISYEQYF. CDR3 sequence (DNA): TGTGCCAGCAGCTCCGGAAGGGGGATCTCCTACGAGCAGTACTTC. V and J are TRBV5-5 and TRBJ2-7; D is perhaps TRBD1 (6 bases). Germline V gives CDR1 SGHKS, CDR2 YYEKEE (reference sequence). CDR3 size: 15 residues. Trimming removed 3 bases from V and 0 bases from J, with 13 bases in between.

The rearrangement uses TRBV28 and TRBJ2-3; TRBD1 agrees at 7 bases. The CDR3 covers 13 residues. The germline CDR1 and CDR2 sequences are MDHEN and SYDVKM. V shed 6 bases, J shed 4 bases, and the junction held 4 bases outside the gene matches. CDR3 protein: CASSKQGPDTQYF. The CDR3 DNA reads TGTGCCAGCAGCAAACAGGGGCCAGATACGCAGTATTTT.

The chain links TRBV18 to TRBJ1-5, with a possible D match to TRBD1 (5 bases). Germline CDR1 KGHSH, CDR2 LQKENI. Trimming cost V 4 bases and J 1 base, with 5 bases left between them. The CDR3 is 13 residues long. CDR3 in amino acids: CASSQGSNQPQHF. Here the CDR3 DNA reads TGTGCCAGCTCACAGGGGAGCAATCAGCCCCAGCATTTT. Full variable domain (outside the CDR3, taken from reference TRBV18 and TRBJ1-5): NAGVMQNPRHLVRRRGQEARLRCSPMKGHSHVYWYRQLPEEGLKFMVYLQKENIIDESGMPKERFSAEFPKEGPSILRIQQVVRGDSAAYFCASSQGSNQPQHFGDGTRLSIL.

This clone appeared once. The chain employs TRBV7-9 and TRBJ1-2, with TRBD1 identical over 7 bases. Germline values: CDR1 SEHNR, CDR2 FQNEAQ (reference sequence). The CDR3 consists of 17 residues. With 5 bases clipped from V and 4 bases from J, the junction kept 16 bases outside the gene matches. The CDR3 region is CASSPPGNRGPVYGYTF. Here the CDR3 DNA reads TGTGCCAGCAGCCCTCCGGGTAACAGGGGTCCCGTCTATGGCTACACCTTC.

This clone has just a few counts. The chain uses TRBV2 and TRBJ2-7, with 10 bases that match TRBD2. Germline CDR1 reads SNHLY; CDR2 reads FYNNEI. CDR3 length: 14 amino acids. The junction had 1 base not matched to a gene; V was cut back by 5 bases and J by 0 bases. CDR3 in amino acids: CASSPSGSSYEQYF. In nucleotides, the CDR3 is TGTGCCAGCAGTCCTAGCGGGAGCTCCTACGAGCAGTACTTC.

This rearrangement joins TRBV7-3 to TRBJ1-1; D might be TRBD1 (6 bases). The V end was cut by 5 bases, the J end by 4 bases, with 17 bases between. Germline assignment: CDR1 SGHTA and CDR2 FQGTGA. This CDR3 has 15 residues. CDR3 in DNA: TGTGCCAGCAGCCAGTGGGCAGGGGCAGGCACTGAAGCTTTCTTT. Its translation: CASSQWAGAGTEAFF. Full variable domain (remainder filled in from reference TRBV7-3 and TRBJ1-1): GAGVSQTPSNKVTEKGKYVELRCDPISGHTALYWYRQSLGQGPEFLIYFQGTGAADDSGLPNDRFFAVRPEGSVSTLKIQRTERGDSAVYLCASSQWAGAGTEAFFGQGTRLTVV.

CDR3 nucleotide sequence: TGTGCCAGCAGCTCCATGGGACTAGCGGATACGCAGTATTTT. This encodes CASSSMGLADTQYF. V gene TRBV7-2 combines with J gene TRBJ2-3, with 10 bases that match TRBD2. V shed 4 bases and J 6 bases; nucleotides not matched to a gene: 4. The CDR3 loop spans 14 amino acids. The germline CDR1 and CDR2 sequences are SGHTA and FQGNSA.

The gene calls are TRBV3-1 (or the pseudogene TRBV3-2) and TRBJ2-1, with 9 bases fitting TRBD1. This CDR3 contains 14 residues. V trimming: 4 bases; J trimming: 6 bases; junction bases outside the gene matches: 4. The germline gives CDR1 LGHDT, CDR2 YNNKEL (reference sequence). The CDR3 region is CASSPRTGVNEQFF. The CDR3, as DNA: TGTGCCAGCAGCCCCAGGACAGGGGTCAATGAGCAGTTCTTC.

The CDR3 DNA is TGTGCCAGCAGCCTTGAAGTGGGGGGTTCACCCCTCCACTTT. This codes for CASSLEVGGSPLHF. This chain links TRBV6-5 with TRBJ1-6; maybe TRBD1 (5 bases). V was trimmed by 6 bases and J by 9 bases, leaving 15 bases between them. Germline values: CDR1 MNHEY, CDR2 SVGAGI. The CDR3 runs to 14 residues.

The chain combines TRBV3-1 (or the pseudogene TRBV3-2) with TRBJ1-2; D remains unclear. The CDR3 is 13 amino acids. Germline values: CDR1 LGHDT, CDR2 YNNKEL (reference sequence). V was pared by 3 bases and J by 8 bases, with 13 bases between. In DNA form, the CDR3 reads TGTGCCAGCAGCCAGGTGTACCAGGAAGGCTACACCTTC. It codes for CASSQVYQEGYTF.

This chain links TRBV11-2 with TRBJ2-7; D is possibly TRBD1 (5 bases). The CDR3 is 18 amino acids. The V gene's germline CDR1 is SGHAT and CDR2 FQNNGV. V dropped 3 bases and J dropped 1 base, with 22 bases sitting between them. The CDR3 DNA follows: TGTGCCAGCAGCTTCCCGACGGACACACCGCCCGAATCCTACGAGCAGTACTTC. As protein: CASSFPTDTPPESYEQYF.

The chain employs TRBV7-3 and TRBJ1-6; 10 bases are shared with TRBD1. The V gene end was trimmed by 2 bases and the J gene end by 5 bases; junction bases not matched to a gene: 0. In germline, CDR1 is SGHTA, CDR2 FQGTGA. This CDR3 is 15 amino acids long. In DNA form, the CDR3 reads TGTGCCAGCAGCTTAGGACAGGGGGATAATTCACCCCTCCACTTT. Encoded protein: CASSLGQGDNSPLHF.

The CDR3 region has the DNA TGTGCCAGCCCCCTCCCGGGACAGGGTTTCTACGAGCAGTACTTC. This encodes CASPLPGQGFYEQYF. The J gene is TRBJ2-7, the V gene TRBV27; 9 bases align to TRBD1. Germline CDR1 is MNHEY and CDR2 is SMNVEV (reference sequence). CDR3 length: 15 residues. Losses at the gene ends were 8 bases for V and 3 bases for J; bases not matched to a gene: 11.

Points on this clone: Distinct nucleotide sequences in the sample also encode this CDR3. This chain joins TRBV25-1 and TRBJ1-5; 8 bases match TRBD1. J was trimmed by 5 bases and V by 4 bases; bases with no gene match: 4. The CDR3 is 14 residues long. CDR1 and CDR2 from the germline V gene are MGHDK and SYGVNS. The CDR3 DNA is TGTGCCAGCAGTGGGACAGGGAGGGATCAGCCCCAGCATTTT. Translation gives CASSGTGRDQPQHF. The full variable domain, rest sourced from reference TRBV25-1 and TRBJ1-5, is EADIYQTPRYLVIGTGKKITLECSQTMGHDKMYWYQQDPGMELHLIHYSYGVNSTEKGDLSSESTVSRIRTEHFPLTLESARPSHTSQYLCASSGTGRDQPQHFGDGTRLSIL.

The chain has TRBV24-1 and TRBJ2-1, with D possibly being TRBD1 (6 bases). The CDR3 runs 15 residues. Germline lookup yields CDR1 KGHDR and CDR2 SFDVKD. Trimming took off 4 bases at V and 6 bases at J, with 15 bases between the two ends. The CDR3 region is CATSDLTGSGNEQFF. In nucleotides, the CDR3 is TGTGCCACCAGTGACCTGACAGGAAGCGGCAATGAGCAGTTCTTC.

The chain has TRBV27 and TRBJ1-4; the D gene is possibly TRBD1 (5 bases). With 7 bases removed from V and 0 bases from J, the gap between germline ends came to 9 bases. The CDR3 is made up of 14 amino acids. In germline, CDR1 is MNHEY, CDR2 SMNVEV (reference sequence). The CDR3 loop is CASTGHATNEKLFF. DNA of the CDR3: TGTGCCAGCACCGGACATGCAACTAATGAAAAACTGTTTTTT.

This sequence joins TRBV2 and TRBJ2-7; TRBD1 is a possible D gene (5 bases). V shed 5 bases and J shed 0 bases, with 11 bases lying between them. The CDR3 spans 14 residues. Germline CDR1 and CDR2: SNHLY and FYNNEI. CDR3 residues: CASSTDSSSYEQYF. DNA for the CDR3: TGTGCCAGCAGTACCGACAGTAGCTCCTACGAGCAGTACTTC.

This clone was detected only once. The chain is built from TRBV2 and TRBJ1-1; perhaps TRBD1 as D (5 bases). The germline gives CDR1 SNHLY, CDR2 FYNNEI. V was pared by 9 bases and J by 0 bases, with 8 bases between. CDR3 size: 12 residues. CDR3 bases: TGTGCCAGAGGACAACTGAACACTGAAGCTTTCTTT. Its translation: CARGQLNTEAFF. Full variable domain (missing parts from reference TRBV2 and TRBJ1-1): EPEVTQTPSHQVTQMGQEVILRCVPISNHLYFYWYRQILGQKVEFLVSFYNNEISEKSEIFDDQFSVERPDGSNFTLKIRSTKLEDSAMYFCARGQLNTEAFFGQGTRLTVV.

This chain joins TRBV7-9 and TRBJ1-4, with a tentative D call TRBD1 (6 bases). This CDR3 has 16 residues. The germline CDR1 and CDR2 sequences are SEHNR and FQNEAQ (reference sequence). V lost 5 bases and J lost 8, with 21 bases in between. The CDR3 DNA sequence: TGTGCCAGCAGCCACGCCCCCCCCATCGACAGGGAAAAACTGTTTTTT. Protein sequence: CASSHAPPIDREKLFF.

The chain is built from TRBV18 and TRBJ2-5; tentative D call: TRBD1 (5 bases). Looked up from germline, CDR1 is KGHSH and CDR2 is LQKENI. Trimming pared 1 base from V and 4 bases from J, leaving 16 bases between. The CDR3 consists of 16 residues. The CDR3 bases are TGTGCCAGCTCACCACAGCCCCAGGGAAGGGCAGAGACCCAGTACTTC. Translating it yields CASSPQPQGRAETQYF.

The V gene is TRBV6-5, the J gene TRBJ1-1; the D is unclear. The CDR3 totals 11 residues. Per germline, CDR1 MNHEY and CDR2 SVGAGI. V lost 7 bases to trimming and J lost 11 bases, with 14 bases between them. CDR3 coding DNA: TGTGCCAGCAAGAACGAGGTGTGGGCTTTCTTT. This encodes CASKNEVWAFF.

In this sample, this clone turned up a few times. The V gene is TRBV5-1, the J gene TRBJ1-1, with 7 bases that match TRBD1. The germline V gene has CDR1 SGHRS and CDR2 YFSETQ. V was clipped by 4 bases and J by 8 bases; unmatched bases: 11. The CDR3 is made up of 14 amino acids. CDR3 loop: CASSAHRGIREAFF. The CDR3 DNA reads TGCGCCAGCAGCGCCCACAGGGGAATCCGGGAAGCTTTCTTT.